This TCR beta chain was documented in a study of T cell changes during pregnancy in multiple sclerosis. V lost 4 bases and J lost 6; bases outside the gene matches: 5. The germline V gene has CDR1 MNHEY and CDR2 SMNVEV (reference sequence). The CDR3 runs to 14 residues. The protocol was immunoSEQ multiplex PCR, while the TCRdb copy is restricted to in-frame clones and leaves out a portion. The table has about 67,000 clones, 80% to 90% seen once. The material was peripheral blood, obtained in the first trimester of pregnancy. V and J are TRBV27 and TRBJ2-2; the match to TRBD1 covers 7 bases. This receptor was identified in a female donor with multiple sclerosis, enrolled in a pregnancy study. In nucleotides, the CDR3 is TGTGCCAGCAGTTCAAAACAGGGGTCCGGGGAGCTGTTTTTT. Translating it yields CASSSKQGSGELFF.